This T cell receptor beta chain emerged from a study of CD8 T cells in ankylosing spondylitis. TCRdb re-analysed the 5' RACE reads in MiXCR, keeping a single row per CDR3 protein. The sample shows 250,000 to 350,000 distinct CDR3 sequences, 15% to 25% of them seen only once. The specimen sequenced was blood, either unsorted or a sorted T cell fraction (not recorded which). This TCR derives from a male donor with ankylosing spondylitis or in good health (not recorded which).

This CDR3 is CASSQVRGASLSQPQHF. In DNA form, the CDR3 reads TGTGCCAGCAGCCAAGTGAGGGGCGCGTCTCTTTCGCAGCCCCAGCATTTT. The chain couples TRBV4-2 to TRBJ1-5; D perhaps matches TRBD1 (5 bases). Germline assignment: CDR1 LGHNA and CDR2 YNFKEQ. Trimming took 1 base from V and 7 from J, leaving 20 bases between them. The CDR3 runs 17 residues.